These T cell receptor beta chains were read from a single sample in a study of T-cell reconstitution after alpha-beta-depleted transplantation in children. TCRdb used MiXCR to reprocess the PCR reads, holding one entry per CDR3 protein. The sample carries 75,000 to 80,000 distinct CDR3 sequences, 15% to 20% recorded once. The source material was PBMCs, mostly from graft donor cells, sampled 360 days after TCRalphabeta/CD19-depleted stem cell transplant. The source of these receptors is a male patient aged 2-15 years who had a stem cell transplant for acute lymphoblastic leukemia, so the T cells may come from the graft donor. Both conserved end residues are part of each CDR3. A D gene is named only where the DNA matches it firmly. The listing skips clone size in some rows; elsewhere it reads once, few, many or a size class.

clone size: -; J gene: TRBJ2-1; D gene: -; V gene: TRBV6-1; CDR3 DNA: TGTGCCAGCAGACAAAAAGGGACCGTCTGGATCAATGAGCAGTTCTTC; CDR3 protein: CASRQKGTVWINEQFF
clone size: -; J gene: TRBJ2-1; D gene: -; V gene: TRBV3-1; CDR3 DNA: TGTGCCAGCAGCCAAGATCCGAAGAGCAAGGGGCAGTTCTTC; CDR3 protein: CASSQDPKSKGQFF
clone size: -; J gene: TRBJ2-7; D gene: -; V gene: TRBV7-2; CDR3 DNA: TGTGCCAGCAGCAAGGACAAATACTACGAGCAGTACTTC; CDR3 protein: CASSKDKYYEQYF
clone size: many; J gene: TRBJ1-2; D gene: -; V gene: TRBV7-9; CDR3 DNA: TGTGCCAGCAGCTTTAAGATTGATGGCTACACCTTC; CDR3 protein: CASSFKIDGYTF
clone size: few; J gene: TRBJ2-7; D gene: TRBD2; V gene: TRBV4-1; CDR3 DNA: TGCGCCAGCAGCCAAGTGGAGGGATCTCCTACTAGCGAGGAGCAGTACTTC; CDR3 protein: CASSQVEGSPTSEEQYF
clone size: few; J gene: TRBJ2-1; D gene: -; V gene: TRBV5-1; CDR3 DNA: TGCGCCAGCAGCAGAACAGGGAATCTCAACAATGAGCAGTTCTTC; CDR3 protein: CASSRTGNLNNEQFF
clone size: few; J gene: TRBJ2-2; D gene: -; V gene: TRBV4-2; CDR3 DNA: TGTGCCAGCAGCGCCCGGGAGAACACCGGGGAGCTGTTTTTT; CDR3 protein: CASSARENTGELFF
clone size: -; J gene: TRBJ2-1; D gene: TRBD2; V gene: TRBV7-8; CDR3 DNA: TGTGCCAGCAGCTTACCTTATAGCGGGAAGGGAAAATTCTTC; CDR3 protein: CASSLPYSGKGKFF
clone size: -; J gene: TRBJ2-3; D gene: -; V gene: TRBV30; CDR3 DNA: TGTGCCTGGAGCCGGGAAGGGGGGGATACGCAGTATTTT; CDR3 protein: CAWSREGGDTQYF
clone size: many; J gene: TRBJ2-3; D gene: TRBD2; V gene: TRBV5-1; CDR3 DNA: TGCGCCAGCAGCATTAGCGGGAAACCCGATACGCAGTATTTT; CDR3 protein: CASSISGKPDTQYF
clone size: -; J gene: TRBJ2-7; D gene: TRBD2; V gene: TRBV19; CDR3 DNA: TGTGCCAGTAGTATATTCGCGGGAGGGCCTTCTTACGAGCAGTACTTC; CDR3 protein: CASSIFAGGPSYEQYF
clone size: -; J gene: TRBJ2-7; D gene: TRBD2; V gene: TRBV27; CDR3 DNA: TGTGCCAGCAGTTGGGCTAGCGGTAACTACGAGCAGTACTTC; CDR3 protein: CASSWASGNYEQYF
clone size: -; J gene: TRBJ2-5; D gene: TRBD2; V gene: TRBV5-1; CDR3 DNA: TGCGCCAGCAGCTTGGAGGGGACTAGCGCCCCCCGGGAGACCCAGTACTTC; CDR3 protein: CASSLEGTSAPRETQYF
clone size: few; J gene: TRBJ2-3; D gene: -; V gene: TRBV28; CDR3 DNA: TGTGCCAGCAGTTTACCCGACCTTTCAGATACGCAGTATTTT; CDR3 protein: CASSLPDLSDTQYF
clone size: few; J gene: TRBJ2-3; D gene: TRBD2; V gene: TRBV24-1; CDR3 DNA: TGTGCCACCAGTGATGGGAGCGGGATGATGTTGGATACGCAGTATTTT; CDR3 protein: CATSDGSGMMLDTQYF
clone size: -; J gene: TRBJ2-2; D gene: -; V gene: TRBV4-1; CDR3 DNA: TGCGCCAGCAGCCAAGCGCCGGGACAGAACACCGGGGAGCTGTTTTTT; CDR3 protein: CASSQAPGQNTGELFF
clone size: -; J gene: TRBJ1-5; D gene: -; V gene: TRBV10-3; CDR3 DNA: TGTGCCATCAGTGAGTCTCCTTGGGGCAATCAGCCCCAGCATTTT; CDR3 protein: CAISESPWGNQPQHF
clone size: few; J gene: TRBJ2-2; D gene: -; V gene: TRBV6-5; CDR3 DNA: TGTGCCAGCAGTTACGGGCAGGCTAACGGGGAGCTGTTTTTT; CDR3 protein: CASSYGQANGELFF
clone size: few; J gene: TRBJ2-2; D gene: TRBD2; V gene: TRBV20-1; CDR3 DNA: TGCAGTGCTAGTGGACTAGCGGACGGGGAGCTGTTTTTT; CDR3 protein: CSASGLADGELFF
clone size: -; J gene: TRBJ2-7; D gene: -; V gene: TRBV5-1; CDR3 DNA: TGCGCCAGCAGCTTGGTTCGGGGCCCTTCCTACGAGCAGTACTTC; CDR3 protein: CASSLVRGPSYEQYF
clone size: -; J gene: TRBJ2-3; D gene: TRBD2; V gene: TRBV27; CDR3 DNA: TGTGCCAGCAGTTTAGTAGCGGGGTCGGCAGATACGCAGTATTTT; CDR3 protein: CASSLVAGSADTQYF
clone size: few; J gene: TRBJ1-6; D gene: -; V gene: TRBV4-2; CDR3 DNA: TGTGCCAGCAGCCGCGATTATCGGGGGGACTCACCCCTCCACTTT; CDR3 protein: CASSRDYRGDSPLHF
clone size: -; J gene: TRBJ2-2; D gene: TRBD1; V gene: TRBV7-8; CDR3 DNA: TGTGCCAGCAGCTCGGGACAGGGCACCGGGGAGCTGTTTTTT; CDR3 protein: CASSSGQGTGELFF
clone size: -; J gene: TRBJ2-4; D gene: -; V gene: TRBV5-5; CDR3 DNA: TGTGCCAGCAGCTGGACTGTTCTAGCCAAAAACATTCAGTACTTC; CDR3 protein: CASSWTVLAKNIQYF
clone size: few; J gene: TRBJ2-3; D gene: TRBD2; V gene: TRBV12-3/TRBV12-4; CDR3 DNA: TGTGCCAGCAGTCGACAACTAGCGGGAGGGGGAGTAGATACGCAGTATTTT; CDR3 protein: CASSRQLAGGGVDTQYF
clone size: -; J gene: TRBJ2-3; D gene: -; V gene: TRBV12-3/TRBV12-4; CDR3 DNA: TGTGCCAGCAGTTTTATGCGGGATGGAGATACGCAGTATTTT; CDR3 protein: CASSFMRDGDTQYF
clone size: few; J gene: TRBJ2-1; D gene: -; V gene: TRBV4-1; CDR3 DNA: TGCGCCAGCAGCCACCCACTAGCCGGAGGGTACAATGAGCAGTTCTTC; CDR3 protein: CASSHPLAGGYNEQFF
clone size: few; J gene: TRBJ2-7; D gene: -; V gene: TRBV20-1; CDR3 DNA: TGCAGTGCCCGAAGACTAGTGGGGGAGTACGAGCAGTACTTC; CDR3 protein: CSARRLVGEYEQYF
clone size: -; J gene: TRBJ2-1; D gene: -; V gene: TRBV7-9; CDR3 DNA: TGTGCCAGCAGCCGCGGGGTCAGCTCCTACAATGAGCAGTTCTTC; CDR3 protein: CASSRGVSSYNEQFF
clone size: -; J gene: TRBJ2-1; D gene: -; V gene: TRBV10-3; CDR3 DNA: TGTGCCATCAAAGGCGGGCCCTCCTACAATGAGCAGTTCTTC; CDR3 protein: CAIKGGPSYNEQFF
clone size: few; J gene: TRBJ2-3; D gene: TRBD1; V gene: TRBV5-5; CDR3 DNA: TGTGCCAGCAGCTTGGGAATGATACAGGGGGCGTACACAGATACGCAGTATTTT; CDR3 protein: CASSLGMIQGAYTDTQYF
clone size: -; J gene: TRBJ2-3; D gene: -; V gene: TRBV6-5; CDR3 DNA: TGTGCCAGCAGTTACTTTGGCGGAAGGACAGATACGCAGTATTTT; CDR3 protein: CASSYFGGRTDTQYF
clone size: -; J gene: TRBJ2-3; D gene: TRBD2; V gene: TRBV5-1; CDR3 DNA: TGCGCCAGCAGCTTGATGACTAGCGGGAGGAGGACAGATACGCAGTATTTT; CDR3 protein: CASSLMTSGRRTDTQYF
clone size: -; J gene: TRBJ2-7; D gene: -; V gene: TRBV7-9; CDR3 DNA: TGTGCCAGCAGCTTATTCGCCAGAGTCTCCTACGAGCAGTACTTC; CDR3 protein: CASSLFARVSYEQYF
clone size: few; J gene: TRBJ2-5; D gene: -; V gene: TRBV2; CDR3 DNA: TGTGCCAGCAGCCTCACCGGCGGGGTGGGAGAGACCCAGTACTTC; CDR3 protein: CASSLTGGVGETQYF
clone size: once; J gene: TRBJ2-7; D gene: TRBD2; V gene: TRBV5-1; CDR3 DNA: TGCGCCAGCAGCGAAAGTCGACTAGCGGGAGTCTACGAGCAGTACTTC; CDR3 protein: CASSESRLAGVYEQYF
clone size: few; J gene: TRBJ2-6; D gene: -; V gene: TRBV5-1; CDR3 DNA: TGCGCCAGCAGTTCCCTGACAGGAACTGGGGCCAACGTCCTGACTTTC; CDR3 protein: CASSSLTGTGANVLTF
clone size: few; J gene: TRBJ2-7; D gene: -; V gene: TRBV6-5; CDR3 DNA: TGTGCCAGCAGTTACAGTCCGGGACAAAACGTCCACGAGCAGTACTTC; CDR3 protein: CASSYSPGQNVHEQYF
clone size: few; J gene: TRBJ2-7; D gene: -; V gene: TRBV7-2; CDR3 DNA: TGTGCCAGCAGCTCCGGTCAGCGTCTCTACGAGCAGTACTTC; CDR3 protein: CASSSGQRLYEQYF
clone size: many; J gene: TRBJ2-7; D gene: -; V gene: TRBV10-3; CDR3 DNA: TGTGCCATCAGTGAACTAAGGACCTTTAGCTCCTACGAGCAGTACTTC; CDR3 protein: CAISELRTFSSYEQYF
clone size: many; J gene: TRBJ1-5; D gene: -; V gene: TRBV5-1; CDR3 DNA: TGCGCCAGCAGCCCTGTCGGGGGCGCAGGTCAGCCCCAGCATTTT; CDR3 protein: CASSPVGGAGQPQHF
clone size: few; J gene: TRBJ1-2; D gene: TRBD1; V gene: TRBV6-1; CDR3 DNA: TGTGCCAGCAGTCGGGACAGGGAGAATGGCTACACCTTC; CDR3 protein: CASSRDRENGYTF
clone size: -; J gene: TRBJ2-7; D gene: TRBD1; V gene: TRBV4-1; CDR3 DNA: TGCGCCAGCAGCCAAAGGGACAGGGGCGAGCAGTACTTC; CDR3 protein: CASSQRDRGEQYF
clone size: few; J gene: TRBJ2-7; D gene: TRBD2; V gene: TRBV10-3; CDR3 DNA: TGTGCCATCAGTCCAGGGACTAGCGGCAGTGGGGAATACGAGCAGTACTTC; CDR3 protein: CAISPGTSGSGEYEQYF
clone size: -; J gene: TRBJ1-2; D gene: -; V gene: TRBV24-1; CDR3 DNA: TGTGCCACCAGTGATCCGACAGGAATCTATGGCTACACCTTC; CDR3 protein: CATSDPTGIYGYTF
clone size: -; J gene: TRBJ2-3; D gene: -; V gene: TRBV5-1; CDR3 DNA: TGCGCCAGCAGCTTGGGGCGGGCCGGTCCAGATACGCAGTATTTT; CDR3 protein: CASSLGRAGPDTQYF
clone size: -; J gene: TRBJ2-3; D gene: TRBD2; V gene: TRBV20-1; CDR3 DNA: TGCAGTGCTAGAGTGGGACTATTCACAGATACGCAGTATTTT; CDR3 protein: CSARVGLFTDTQYF
clone size: -; J gene: TRBJ2-1; D gene: -; V gene: TRBV7-9; CDR3 DNA: TGTGCCAGCAGCTTAGGCCCGCGCTCCTACAATGAGCAGTTCTTC; CDR3 protein: CASSLGPRSYNEQFF
clone size: few; J gene: TRBJ1-1; D gene: -; V gene: TRBV6-6; CDR3 DNA: TGTGCCAGCAGTATCCAGGGTATCACTGAAGCTTTCTTT; CDR3 protein: CASSIQGITEAFF
clone size: few; J gene: TRBJ2-1; D gene: TRBD1; V gene: TRBV11-2; CDR3 DNA: TGTGCCAGCAGTTGGACAGGGCCCTACAATGAGCAGTTCTTC; CDR3 protein: CASSWTGPYNEQFF
clone size: many; J gene: TRBJ2-1; D gene: TRBD2; V gene: TRBV11-2; CDR3 DNA: TGTGCCAGCAGCGCGGGGACTAGTACGGGTGAGCAGTTCTTC; CDR3 protein: CASSAGTSTGEQFF
clone size: -; J gene: TRBJ2-7; D gene: -; V gene: TRBV30; CDR3 DNA: TGTGCCTGGAGTGTAGGGGACACCTTGGAGCAGTACTTC; CDR3 protein: CAWSVGDTLEQYF
clone size: few; J gene: TRBJ2-1; D gene: -; V gene: TRBV20-1; CDR3 DNA: TGCAGTGCTAGGAGACTAGTCTCCTACAATGAGCAGTTCTTC; CDR3 protein: CSARRLVSYNEQFF
clone size: few; J gene: TRBJ1-4; D gene: TRBD1; V gene: TRBV12-3/TRBV12-4; CDR3 DNA: TGTGCCAGCAGTTTGGGGCAGGGGGTTTCTAATGAAAAACTGTTTTTT; CDR3 protein: CASSLGQGVSNEKLFF
clone size: -; J gene: TRBJ2-1; D gene: TRBD2; V gene: TRBV4-1; CDR3 DNA: TGCGCCAGCAGCCAAGGCCCCGGACTAGCGTACAATGAGCAGTTCTTC; CDR3 protein: CASSQGPGLAYNEQFF
clone size: -; J gene: TRBJ2-3; D gene: TRBD2; V gene: TRBV4-1; CDR3 DNA: TGCGCCAGCAGCCAAGAACCCCGGACTAGCGGGAGAGCAGATACGCAGTATTTT; CDR3 protein: CASSQEPRTSGRADTQYF
clone size: -; J gene: TRBJ1-5; D gene: -; V gene: TRBV12-3/TRBV12-4; CDR3 DNA: TGTGCCAGCAGTTTGACGGTCACTCAGCCCCAGCATTTT; CDR3 protein: CASSLTVTQPQHF
clone size: many; J gene: TRBJ1-1; D gene: -; V gene: TRBV7-9; CDR3 DNA: TGTGCCAGCAGCCAGATCACTGAAGCTTTCTTT; CDR3 protein: CASSQITEAFF
clone size: many; J gene: TRBJ2-6; D gene: TRBD1; V gene: TRBV24-1; CDR3 DNA: TGTGCCACCAGTGATTTCTACAGGGGGCGAGAGGCCAACGTCCTGACTTTC; CDR3 protein: CATSDFYRGREANVLTF